A selection of T cell receptor beta chains follows, all from one sample in a study of shared clonotypes between healthy human individuals. Here immunoSEQ multiplex PCR was the method, and the copy in TCRdb shows in-frame clones only, minus some. The sample includes about 470,000 clones, around 79% seen only once; the top ten take around 14%. Sequences were obtained from PBMCs. The receptors were gathered from a middle-aged woman in good health. Some clones in this sample may be carry-over from other donors' samples. Each CDR3 is given with its conserved first and last residue.

v_gene	j_gene	len	CDR3aa
TRBV15	TRBJ1-5	14	CATSRDRRGQPQHF
TRBV29-1	TRBJ2-5	13	CSVGTGYAETQYF
TRBV4-3	TRBJ2-3	16	CASSPTLAGGVDTQYF
TRBV29-1	TRBJ2-3	14	CSVKDRGQTDTQYF
TRBV7-9	TRBJ2-1	15	CASSKPGLASNEQFF
TRBV7-2	TRBJ2-5	11	CASSSIETQYF
TRBV4-2	TRBJ2-7	16	CASSQYRGGEGWEQYF
TRBV7-3	TRBJ2-1	14	CASSLEGTYNEQFF
TRBV30	TRBJ1-1	19	CALRTRVSKVIGRRTEAFF
TRBV7-2	TRBJ1-2	13	CASTRDSLGGYTF
TRBV27	TRBJ2-1	14	CASSPGGRYNEQFF
TRBV5-1	TRBJ1-5	13	CASSLAYNQPQHF
TRBV7-2	TRBJ2-3	17	CASSPVGTPTSTDTQYF
TRBV7-2	TRBJ1-1	13	CASSLAGENGAFF
TRBV6-5	TRBJ2-5	13	CASSPDFLETQYF
TRBV28	TRBJ2-2	15	CASSWPGGFGGELFF
TRBV9	TRBJ2-3	14	CASNEGIVSDTQYF
TRBV4-2	TRBJ1-5	15	CASSPGTASNQPQHF
TRBV28	TRBJ1-2	13	CASSVPGLEGYTF
TRBV28	TRBJ1-2	14	CASSVKVTNYGYTF
TRBV27	TRBJ2-7	18	CASSLEGLAGGPSYEQYF
TRBV6-6	TRBJ1-3	15	CASSVTRHSGNTIYF
TRBV21-1	TRBJ2-3	14	CASSPQSETDTQYF
TRBV25-1	TRBJ2-1	14	CASSDPGQGGEQFF
TRBV28	TRBJ1-2	14	CASSLGDRDYGYTF
TRBV28	TRBJ2-7	12	CASSLAVYEQYF
TRBV5-1	TRBJ2-2	14	CASSFSPELGELFF
TRBV15	TRBJ1-5	17	CATSRDPDLVLNQPQHF
TRBV19	TRBJ2-5	18	CASSPSGTGTSSQETQYF
TRBV5-1	TRBJ2-5	12	CASSLAQETQYF
TRBV7-2	TRBJ2-7	12	CASSPGRYEQYF
TRBV5-1	TRBJ2-7	14	CASSLMQGTYEQYF
TRBV28	TRBJ2-3	15	CASSPAGGEGYTQYF
TRBV28	TRBJ1-4	14	CASSSMGTVEKLFF
TRBV6-1	TRBJ2-5	13	CASSEGSWETQYF
TRBV28	TRBJ1-5	14	CASGLDRRNQPQHF
TRBV18	TRBJ2-7	16	CASSQTSGRDTYEQYF
TRBV5-1	TRBJ2-3	14	CASNPTVSTDTQYF
TRBV19	TRBJ1-2	15	CASSINGQVDYGYTF
TRBV29-1	TRBJ1-2	12	CSVGHLNGGYTF
TRBV7-2	TRBJ1-4	15	CASSLEGQGYEKLFF
TRBV5-4	TRBJ2-3	15	CASSLWVRGTDTQYF
TRBV5-1	TRBJ2-1	15	CASSLARLADNEQFF
TRBV30	TRBJ2-1	16	CASSLSTSGSYNEQFF
TRBV28	TRBJ2-3	16	CASSSPLAGVTDTQYF
TRBV7-2	TRBJ2-3	16	CASRILAGGWTDTQYF
TRBV19	TRBJ2-1	13	CASSMGDFNEQFF
TRBV19	TRBJ1-1	11	CASRGQIEAFF